This T cell receptor (beta chain) appears in the sequencing data of a study of prognosis after radiotherapy for stage I lung cancer. The wider study: The authors enrolled stage I non-small cell lung cancer patients between April 2018 and early 2019.

By its share, this clonotype is medium-sized. TCR beta CDR3 amplification from genomic DNA was performed by two-round multiplex PCR. The use of primers specific to each TRBV and TRBJ gene characterized first-round PCR. TCRdb redid the calling of the multiplex PCR reads with MiXCR, one entry per CDR3 protein. The sample yields about 51,000 distinct CDR3 sequences, about 35% seen once. V lost 1 base to trimming and J lost 7 bases; unmatched junction nucleotides: 4. This CDR3 is 15 amino acids long. Germline values: CDR1 GTSNPN, CDR2 SVGIG (reference sequence). The chain joins TRBV30 to TRBJ1-6; the match to TRBD1 covers 10 bases. This sequence originates from a donor of 50 years or more with non-small cell lung cancer. This specimen consisted of PBMCs, obtained before or after stereotactic body radiation therapy (not recorded which). CDR3 residues: CAWSATGGWNSPLHF. The DNA for the CDR3 is TGTGCCTGGAGTGCGACAGGGGGCTGGAATTCACCCCTCCACTTT.